The following is a T cell receptor (beta chain) sequence with its context. Its antigen remains unidentified. Base qualities were left out, and no much larger clone turns up one base away. The sample originates from a study of PD-1 blockade in classical Hodgkin lymphoma (dated by TCRdb to between 2020 and 2021). About the investigation overall: The study used TCR beta sequencing and CyTOF to define a peripheral blood immune signature of response to PD-1 blockade in classical Hodgkin lymphoma. Results the study describes overall, beyond this receptor: Baseline TCR diversity was reported as lower in newly diagnosed patients than in healthy donors, and lower still in relapsed/refractory patients. The study covered only a single clinical trial cohort, and the causes of the repertoire differences, possibly disease activity or prior therapy, were still not defined.

The Qiagen DNeasy kit was used to extract genomic DNA from unsorted PBMCs and from the negatively selected CD4+ and CD8+ fractions. TCR beta CDR3 regions were subjected to amplification by immunoSEQ multiplex PCR with primers that anneal to V and J segments. A synthetic immune receptor repertoire was used to minimize amplification bias, and any remaining bias was removed computationally after sequencing. In the source study's methods: Custom Python scripts were used to quantify repertoire diversity as the Shannon entropy index. Unsorted, CD4+ and CD8+ repertoires were examined separately, except in combined analyses, for which CD4+ and CD8+ sequences were merged in silico. TCRdb stores this immuneACCESS table with in-frame sequences only. Part of the clones is absent; in the studies checked, under half of the shortfall reflects unresolved V genes, and no reason is known for the rest. V, J and clone size are those of that table, while D and trimming were read from the DNA. The sample table records tens of thousands of clones; 89% of these occur just once. The ten most abundant clones make up 0.2% to 0.3% of the sample.

Measured from the cysteine to the phenylalanine, the CDR3 is 16 residues long. The DNA shown is the 48-base CDR3, in frame from base 1. CDR1 is given as MNHEY and CDR2 as SMNVEV, both from the germline V gene (reference sequence). At the junction V is shortened by 5 bases and J by 5 bases; bases outside the gene matches: 14. The time point label on this specimen signifies: newly diagnosed, previously untreated cHL patient sample. Using a Miltenyi CD4+ T cell isolation kit, CD4+ T cells were purified from thawed PBMCs through magnetic negative selection. PBMCs from patients with newly diagnosed, previously untreated classical Hodgkin lymphoma were sequenced as a comparison group for the relapsed/refractory trial patients. Peripheral blood was collected in 8 mL Vacutainer Cell Preparation Tubes, from which PBMCs were isolated by centrifugation and then cryopreserved. Purified CD4+ and CD8+ fractions were prepared only for cases in which an additional PBMC sample was available. Magnetically labelled cells were removed on LS columns in a quadroMACS separator, and the flow-through was retained as the purified fraction.

The sample was CD4+ T cells from blood. The sequence links TRBV27 to TRBJ1-2; TRBD1 matches 7 bases in the middle. This clonotype originated in a human donor with classical Hodgkin lymphoma. The CDR3 protein: CASSLLAGTAAYGYTF. Read as DNA, the sequence is TGTGCCAGCAGTCTCCTAGCTGGGACAGCGGCTTATGGCTACACCTTC.